The rows below give T cell receptor beta chains drawn from one sample of a study of T-cell memory formation after mild COVID-19. TCRdb reprocessed the 5' RACE reads with MiXCR, giving one entry per CDR3 protein. The sample includes 380,000 or so distinct CDR3 sequences, approximately 15% of them seen just once. The sequencing input was PBMCs or a T cell subset sorted from them (not recorded which). The receptors were gathered from a man younger than 35 who had mild COVID-19 (a few samples of this study predate the infection). Cell type and time point are not known. Each CDR3 is given with its conserved first and last residue. D genes are given only for firm matches. Part of the rows lack a size; the others show once, few, many or a class for expanded clones.

v_gene	abundance	j_gene	d_gene	CDR3nt	CDR3aa
TRBV5-1	-	TRBJ2-1	TRBD1	TGCGCCAGCAGCCGGGATACAGGGGGACGTGAGTATGGGAATGAGCAGTTCTTC	CASSRDTGGREYGNEQFF
TRBV14	-	TRBJ1-4	-	TGTGCCAGCAGCCAAGAATGGGCTTCTAATGAAAAACTGTTTTTT	CASSQEWASNEKLFF
TRBV7-9	-	TRBJ2-3	TRBD2	TGTGCCAGCAGCTCCCGGACTAGCGATCCCACAGATACGCAGTATTTT	CASSSRTSDPTDTQYF
TRBV27	-	TRBJ2-2	TRBD1	TGTGCCAGCGCTAAAGGTATTGGACAGGGCGCCGGGGAGCTGTTTTTT	CASAKGIGQGAGELFF
TRBV4-2	-	TRBJ2-5	TRBD1	TGTGCCAGCAGCCAAGGAATAGGGGACAGAGAGACCCAGTACTTC	CASSQGIGDRETQYF
TRBV29-1	few	TRBJ2-5	TRBD2	TGCAGCGTTGCAAGCGGGAGCCAGAGGAGGGAGACCCAGTACTTC	CSVASGSQRRETQYF
TRBV7-9	-	TRBJ2-5	TRBD1	TGTGCCAGCAGCTTCGGTCCGGGACAGGGGGCAGAGACCCAGTACTTC	CASSFGPGQGAETQYF
TRBV12-3/TRBV12-4	few	TRBJ2-2	TRBD1	TGTGCCAGCAGTAAAAAGACAGGGGGTCTCTTATATGCGAACACCGGGGAGCTGTTTTTT	CASSKKTGGLLYANTGELFF
TRBV12-3/TRBV12-4	few	TRBJ2-5	TRBD2	TGTGCCAGCCGTAGCGGGGGGAACCAAGAGACCCAGTACTTC	CASRSGGNQETQYF
TRBV7-9	-	TRBJ2-5	-	TGTGCCAGCAGCTTAGATCCCGGGACGGCGGAGGAGACCCAGTACTTC	CASSLDPGTAEETQYF
TRBV23-1	few	TRBJ2-1	-	TGCGCCAGCAGTCAATCAGAGCGAACAGCCCCTAGAGATGAGCAGTTCTTC	CASSQSERTAPRDEQFF
TRBV6-2/TRBV6-3	-	TRBJ1-1	TRBD1	TGTGCCAGCAGTCTCCGGACAGGGCTCACTGAAGCTTTCTTT	CASSLRTGLTEAFF
TRBV7-6	-	TRBJ1-2	-	TGTGCCAGCAGCCAAAGGGGGGAGTTGGATGGCTACACCTTC	CASSQRGELDGYTF
TRBV6-5	-	TRBJ1-1	-	TGTGCCAGCAGCTATCGGAGTCAGGGTAACACTGAAGCTTTCTTT	CASSYRSQGNTEAFF
TRBV29-1	many	TRBJ2-3	-	TGCAGCGGGGCGGGCGTTGATACGCAGTATTTT	CSGAGVDTQYF
TRBV5-1	-	TRBJ2-5	TRBD1	TGCGCCAGCAGCCCCGGGACAGGGGGAGAGACCCAGTACTTC	CASSPGTGGETQYF
TRBV20-1	few	TRBJ1-3	-	TGCAGTGCTAGGGGTACAAACTCTGGAAACACCATATATTTT	CSARGTNSGNTIYF
TRBV20-1	-	TRBJ2-1	-	TGCAGTGCTACCGGGACAATATCCTACAATGAGCAGTTCTTC	CSATGTISYNEQFF
TRBV4-1	many	TRBJ2-5	-	TGCGCCAGCAGCCAAGAAGGAGGGATCGGACTCGGGACCCAGTACTTC	CASSQEGGIGLGTQYF
TRBV11-2	-	TRBJ1-5	TRBD1	TGTGCCAGCAGCCCACTGGGGCAGGGGGATCAGCCCCAGCATTTT	CASSPLGQGDQPQHF
TRBV4-3	many	TRBJ2-1	TRBD2	TGCGCCAGCAGCCAAGGGGGACTAGGCGCCTCCTACAATGAGCAGTTCTTC	CASSQGGLGASYNEQFF
TRBV10-3	many	TRBJ2-2	-	TGTGCCATCAGTGATGGCCTCGAGGGTTGGACCGGGGAGCTGTTTTTT	CAISDGLEGWTGELFF
TRBV10-2	many	TRBJ2-2	-	TGCGCCAGCACCCCTGACACTGGCACCGGGGAGCTGTTTTTT	CASTPDTGTGELFF
TRBV7-9	few	TRBJ2-4	-	TGTGCCAGCAGCTTAGCGACAGGTTTAGCCAAAAACATTCAGTACTTC	CASSLATGLAKNIQYF
TRBV5-1	-	TRBJ1-5	TRBD1	TGCGCCAGCAGCTTGGAGGGACAGCGCAATCAGCCCCAGCATTTT	CASSLEGQRNQPQHF